This is a list of T cell receptor beta chains from one sample in a study of T cell responses to AZD1222 COVID-19 vaccine. Measured with immunoSEQ multiplex PCR; TCRdb has only the in-frame clones, and not every one. The table has about 150,000 clones, around 90% seen once. The sample consisted of peripheral blood, taken 28 days after the second AZD1222 dose. Source of these receptors: an adult who received the AZD1222 COVID-19 vaccine. Both conserved end residues are part of each CDR3. D genes are given only for firm matches. Not every row has a clone size; where given, it reads once, few, many or a size class.

.	TRBV5-1	TRBJ2-5	.	TGCGCCAGCAGCTTGGGCCAGGTTGCGCTGGAGACCCAGTACTTC	CASSLGQVALETQYF
.	TRBV5-1	TRBJ2-3	.	TGCGCCAGCAGCTTGGCCGGGGTAACTCGCACAGATACGCAGTATTTT	CASSLAGVTRTDTQYF
.	TRBV5-1	TRBJ2-7	TRBD2	TGCGCCAGCAGGCCCGGGACTAGCGCATCCTACGAGCAGTACTTC	CASRPGTSASYEQYF
few	TRBV30	TRBJ1-4	.	TGTGCCTGGAGGGAAGGTCTAGGGAAACTGTTTTTT	CAWREGLGKLFF
.	TRBV30	TRBJ2-7	.	TGTGCCTGGAGTGGGACACCCTACGAGCAGTACTTC	CAWSGTPYEQYF
.	TRBV28	TRBJ2-7	.	TGTGCCAGCAGTTTGGTGCGGGGGCCTTCTCTCTCCTACGAGCAGTACTTC	CASSLVRGPSLSYEQYF
.	TRBV6-8	TRBJ1-2	TRBD1	TGTGCCAGCAGTTCAGATGGACAGGGGTCTAACTATGGCTACACCTTC	CASSSDGQGSNYGYTF
.	TRBV3-1/TRBV3-2	TRBJ1-5	.	TGTGCCAGCAGCCAAGAGCTAGGGTATCAGCCCCAGCATTTT	CASSQELGYQPQHF
.	TRBV9	TRBJ2-6	.	TGTGCCAGCACCCCCGGCGGGGCCAACGTCCTGACTTTC	CASTPGGANVLTF
.	TRBV12-3/TRBV12-4	TRBJ1-2	.	TGTGCCAGCAGTTTCGAACTTTACTATGGCTACACCTTC	CASSFELYYGYTF
.	TRBV28	TRBJ2-2	TRBD2	TGTGCCAGCCAGTCTAGCGGGAGGGCTTATACCGGGGAGCTGTTTTTT	CASQSSGRAYTGELFF
.	TRBV4-2	TRBJ1-1	.	TGTGCCAGCAGCCAAGAGACGGTGAACACTGAAGCTTTCTTT	CASSQETVNTEAFF
.	TRBV28	TRBJ1-2	.	TGTGCCAGCAGTTCAACCCCCAGGGATGGCTACACCTTC	CASSSTPRDGYTF
.	TRBV4-1	TRBJ2-7	TRBD1	TGCGCCAGCAGCCAAGGCGCCTCCGGGACAGTCTACGAGCAGTACTTC	CASSQGASGTVYEQYF